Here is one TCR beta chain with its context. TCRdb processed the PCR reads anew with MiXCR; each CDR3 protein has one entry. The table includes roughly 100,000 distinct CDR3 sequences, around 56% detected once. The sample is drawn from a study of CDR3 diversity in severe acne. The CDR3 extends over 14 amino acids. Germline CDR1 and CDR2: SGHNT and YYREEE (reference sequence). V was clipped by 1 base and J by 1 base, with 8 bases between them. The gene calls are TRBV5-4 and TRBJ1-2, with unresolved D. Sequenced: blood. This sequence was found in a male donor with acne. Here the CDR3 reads CASSLSGSNYGYTF. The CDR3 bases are TGTGCCAGCAGCTTGTCCGGGAGTAACTATGGCTACACCTTC.